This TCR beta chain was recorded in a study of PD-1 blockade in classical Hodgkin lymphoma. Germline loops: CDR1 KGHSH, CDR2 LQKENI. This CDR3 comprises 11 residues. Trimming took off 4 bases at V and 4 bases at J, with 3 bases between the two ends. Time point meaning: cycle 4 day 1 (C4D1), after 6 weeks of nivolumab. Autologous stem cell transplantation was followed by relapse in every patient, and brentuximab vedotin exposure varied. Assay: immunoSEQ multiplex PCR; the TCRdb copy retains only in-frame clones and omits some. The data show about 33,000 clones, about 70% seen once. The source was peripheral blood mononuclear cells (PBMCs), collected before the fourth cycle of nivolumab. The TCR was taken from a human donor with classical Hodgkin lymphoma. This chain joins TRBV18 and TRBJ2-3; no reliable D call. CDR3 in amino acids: CASSRPDTQYF. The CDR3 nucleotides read TGTGCCAGCTCACGCCCAGATACGCAGTATTTT.